This T cell receptor beta chain appears in the sequencing data of a study of technical replicates of blood from several donors. The sample holds a few counts of this clone. CDR1 and CDR2 from the germline V gene are SGHTA and FQGNSA. This CDR3 has 12 residues. The germline V and J ends were trimmed by 5 bases and 7 bases, with 12 bases remaining between them. Some clones are missing from TCRdb's copy, which holds only in-frame ones; the method was immunoSEQ multiplex PCR. The sample lists 70,000 to 90,000 clones, approximately 92% occurring once. This receptor was taken from a human donor in good health. Sequenced input: T cells isolated from PBMCs. The chain is built from TRBV7-2 and TRBJ2-7; the D gene is possibly TRBD2 (6 bases). The CDR3: CASSATGREQYF. In DNA form, the CDR3 reads TGTGCCAGCAGCGCTACGGGGAGGGAGCAGTACTTC.